These 25 T cell receptor beta chains came from one sample sequenced in a study of lymphopenia after photon versus proton radiotherapy. The method was immunoSEQ multiplex PCR; TCRdb's version includes in-frame clones alone and lacks a portion of them. Of around 64,000 clones in the sample, 75% to 90% were seen once. Sequencing was performed on peripheral blood, taken from a patient treated with proton-based radiotherapy. The source is a man older than 75 with esophageal cancer.

The chain couples TRBV6-5 to TRBJ1-1; a weak D match, TRBD1 (5 bases). Trimming removed 7 bases from V and 5 bases from J, with 20 bases in between. Per the germline V gene, CDR1 is MNHEY and CDR2 is SVGAGI. The CDR3 covers 15 residues. In DNA form, the CDR3 reads TGTGCCAGCAAGAGGGGATCAGGGCTAGGGACTGAAGCTTTCTTT. Translation gives CASKRGSGLGTEAFF.

The rearrangement links TRBV7-9 to TRBJ2-3; D ambiguous. Trimming pared 6 bases from V and 4 bases from J, leaving 8 bases between. This CDR3 is built from 12 residues. Germline loops: CDR1 SEHNR, CDR2 FQNEAQ (reference sequence). DNA for the CDR3: TGTGCCAGCAGGTTGGGTGCAGATACGCAGTATTTT. Protein: CASRLGADTQYF.

In nucleotides, the CDR3 is TGTGCCAGTAGTACCTCTGGTAATTCACCCCTCCACTTT. This translates into CASSTSGNSPLHF. The J gene is TRBJ1-6, the V gene TRBV19; D unclear. The CDR3 length is 13 residues. Germline CDR1 reads LNHDA; CDR2 reads SQIVND (reference sequence). The V gene lost 4 bases and the J gene lost 6 bases, with 7 bases spanning the gap.

This clone was seen only a few times. This chain links TRBV5-1 with TRBJ1-1, with TRBD1 matching over 12 bases. The V gene's germline CDR1 is SGHRS and CDR2 YFSETQ. The CDR3 runs to 18 residues. J was trimmed by 0 bases and V by 3 bases; bases with no gene match: 9. In nucleotides, the CDR3 is TGCGCCAGCAGCTCCAACGCCGGGACAGGGGGCTTGAACACTGAAGCTTTCTTT. Protein product: CASSSNAGTGGLNTEAFF. Variable domain in full (rest from reference TRBV5-1 and TRBJ1-1): KAGVTQTPRYLIKTRGQQVTLSCSPISGHRSVSWYQQTPGQGLQFLFEYFSETQRNKGNFPGRFSGRQFSNSRSEMNVSTLELGDSALYLCASSSNAGTGGLNTEAFFGQGTRLTVV.

Comment on this clone: One end of the junction varies from germline; a read error may be responsible. The chain combines TRBV7-7 with TRBJ2-5, with D unresolved. CDR3 length: 14 residues. Per the germline V gene, CDR1 is SSHAT and CDR2 is FNYEAQ (reference sequence). CDR3 amino acids: CASSPRLGRETQYF. CDR3 in DNA: TGTGCTAGCAGCCCCCGGCTGGGTAGGGAGACCCAGTACTTC.

The rearrangement joins TRBV7-2 to TRBJ2-7; 7 nucleotides match TRBD2. V lost 8 bases to trimming and J lost 3 bases; unmatched junction nucleotides: 13. Per germline, CDR1 SGHTA and CDR2 FQGNSA. The CDR3 consists of 15 residues. CDR3 sequence reads: CASASGPSGNYEQYF. The CDR3, as DNA: TGTGCCAGCGCCTCAGGACCTAGCGGAAACTACGAGCAGTACTTC.

The chain links TRBV4-3 to TRBJ1-1, with D unresolved. Per the germline V gene, CDR1 is LGHNA and CDR2 is YSLEER. V was cut by 1 base and J by 5 bases, with 8 bases left in between. There are 13 residues in the CDR3. DNA of the CDR3: TGCGCCAGCAGCCAAGGGGGATTAACTGAAGCTTTCTTT. Protein: CASSQGGLTEAFF.

This clone occurred a few times. CDR3 loop: CASSVGIQWSSYNEQFF. The CDR3, as DNA: TGTGCCAGCAGCGTGGGTATTCAGTGGAGCTCCTACAATGAGCAGTTCTTC. The chain has TRBV9 and TRBJ2-1; no reliable D call. V lost 2 bases and J lost 0, with 15 bases in between. Germline V gene lookup returns CDR1 SGDLS and CDR2 YYNGEE. The CDR3 is 17 residues long.

This chain links TRBV25-1 with TRBJ1-4; 8 nucleotides match TRBD1. CDR1 MGHDK and CDR2 SYGVNS come from the germline V gene. The CDR3 loop spans 15 amino acids. Losses at the gene ends were 5 bases for V and 8 bases for J; bases not matched to a gene: 10. Here the CDR3 reads CASSNAGGRGEKLFF. CDR3 DNA sequence: TGTGCCAGCAGTAACGCAGGGGGCAGGGGGGAAAAACTGTTTTTT.

V gene TRBV5-6 combines with J gene TRBJ2-7; D is undetermined. CDR3 size: 15 residues. Per germline, CDR1 SGHDT and CDR2 YYEEEE. CDR3 nucleotides: TGTGCTCCGGAATATGGGCAGGTCCCCTCCTACGAGCAGTACTTC. Amino acid sequence: CAPEYGQVPSYEQYF.

V and J are TRBV5-8 and TRBJ1-1; TRBD1 matches 8 bases. The V gene's germline CDR1 is SGHTS and CDR2 YDEGEE. The CDR3 has 14 residues. V lost 4 bases, J lost 5 bases, and 7 bases stayed unmatched. The CDR3 nucleotides are TGTGCCAGCAGCCTCAATGACAGGGGAACTGAAGCTTTCTTT. Protein: CASSLNDRGTEAFF.

The rearrangement links TRBV7-2 to TRBJ2-3, with 10 nucleotides matching TRBD2. After removal of 3 bases from V and 7 bases from J, the junction contained 7 bases not matched to a gene. Germline V gene lookup returns CDR1 SGHTA and CDR2 FQGNSA. The CDR3 totals 15 residues. CDR3 nucleotide sequence: TGTGCCAGCAGCTTGCAGCGGGGGGGCTCACATACGCAGTATTTT. As protein: CASSLQRGGSHTQYF.

The rearrangement joins TRBV10-3 to TRBJ2-1, with 7 bases aligning to TRBD2. The V and J ends lost 6 bases and 6 bases, in that order; junction bases with no gene match: 20. This CDR3 is 18 amino acids long. Germline values: CDR1 ENHRY, CDR2 SYGVKD. The CDR3 region is CAISSTSAGAHITNEQFF. The CDR3 nucleotides read TGTGCCATCAGCTCTACCTCGGCGGGAGCCCATATTACCAATGAGCAGTTCTTC.

The chain has TRBV7-8 and TRBJ1-3, with D perhaps matching TRBD1 (5 bases). This CDR3 has 13 amino acids. Per germline, CDR1 SGHVS and CDR2 FQNEAQ. The V end lost 1 base, the J end lost 5 bases, and 6 bases lay between the germline ends. CDR3 loop: CASSLDRRNTIYF. The CDR3 nucleotides are TGTGCCAGCAGCTTAGACAGGAGAAACACCATATATTTT.

The rearrangement uses TRBV6-5 and TRBJ1-2; no clear D. CDR3 length: 15 residues. Germline V gene sequence: CDR1 MNHEY, CDR2 SVGAGI. V lost 2 bases and J lost 1, with 11 bases in between. The DNA for the CDR3 is TGTGCCAGCAGTTACGGTTGGGGTCTTAACTATGGCTACACCTTC. Translated, it gives CASSYGWGLNYGYTF.

This clone was seen a single time. The chain carries TRBV6-1 and TRBJ1-3; D not resolved. This CDR3 comprises 14 residues. Looked up from germline, CDR1 is MNHNS and CDR2 is SASEGT. The V and J ends lost 7 bases and 0 bases respectively, with 10 bases between them. The CDR3 sequence is CASTDGDSGNTIYF. The DNA of the CDR3 is TGTGCCAGCACGGACGGAGACTCTGGAAACACCATATATTTT.

In its sample, this clone was seen once. The CDR3 sequence: CASSLGLAGGEQYF. In DNA, the CDR3 is TGTGCCAGCAGCTTAGGGCTAGCGGGAGGGGAGCAGTACTTC. The rearrangement joins TRBV7-2 to TRBJ2-7; 12 positions agree with TRBD2. The germline gives CDR1 SGHTA, CDR2 FQGNSA. The junction had 2 bases not matched to a gene; V was cut back by 1 base and J by 7 bases. The CDR3 runs to 14 residues.

The chain couples TRBV2 to TRBJ2-3; the D gene could be TRBD1 or TRBD2 (8 bases each). The length of the CDR3 is 19 residues. Per the germline V gene, CDR1 is SNHLY and CDR2 is FYNNEI. Trimming removed 6 bases from V and 0 bases from J, with 25 bases in between. CDR3 protein: CASRDRGLAGRSSTDTQYF. The CDR3 DNA follows: TGTGCCAGCAGAGACAGGGGTCTAGCGGGCCGATCTAGCACAGATACGCAGTATTTT.

The chain couples TRBV25-1 to TRBJ2-7; no reliable D call. The length of the CDR3 is 15 residues. Trimming stripped 2 bases from V and 3 bases from J, with 14 bases between. Germline CDR1 and CDR2: MGHDK and SYGVNS. CDR3 DNA sequence: TGTGCCAGCAGTGAACCTCCCCAGGCAGGCTACGAGCAGTACTTC. The encoded protein is CASSEPPQAGYEQYF.

Here the CDR3 reads CASSLSNYGYTF. The DNA of the CDR3 is TGTGCCAGCAGCTTATCCAACTATGGCTACACCTTC. The chain has TRBV7-2 and TRBJ1-2, with unresolved D. This CDR3 is 12 amino acids long. Trimming stripped 2 bases from V and 2 bases from J, with 3 bases between. Germline-derived CDR1 and CDR2 are SGHTA and FQGNSA.

The chain employs TRBV7-8 and TRBJ2-3, with 10 bases identical to TRBD1. The germline gives CDR1 SGHVS, CDR2 FQNEAQ. V dropped 5 bases and J dropped 5; count of bases not matched to a gene: 7. CDR3 length: 15 amino acids. The CDR3 loop reads CASSLLGQGVDTQYF. CDR3 in DNA: TGTGCCAGCAGCCTCCTAGGACAGGGGGTAGATACGCAGTATTTT.

About this clone itself: This CDR3 is also generated by other DNA sequences in the sample. The V and J genes are TRBV27 and TRBJ1-2; D is undetermined. Trimming cost V 8 bases and J 2 bases, with 12 bases left between them. The CDR3 sequence is 13 residues long. The germline gives CDR1 MNHEY, CDR2 SMNVEV (reference sequence). CDR3 sequence (DNA): TGTGCCAGCTCGCTAAGGCAGAACTATGGCTACACCTTC. This encodes CASSLRQNYGYTF.

This clone was seen only a few times. CDR3 region: CASSYARVQGTGELFF. CDR3 nucleotides: TGTGCCAGCAGCTATGCGAGAGTCCAGGGGACCGGGGAGCTGTTTTTT. The J gene is TRBJ2-2, the V gene TRBV14; D might be TRBD1 (6 bases). Germline V CDR1 and CDR2: SGHDN, FVKESK. This CDR3 contains 16 residues. Deletions cut 5 bases from V and 5 bases from J, with 18 bases between.

V and J are TRBV5-1 and TRBJ1-2; possible D gene TRBD1, 5 bases. V gave up 0 bases and J gave up 7 bases, with 10 bases separating them. CDR1 and CDR2 (germline): SGHRS, YFSETQ. CDR3 length equals 13 residues. The CDR3 loop is CASSLDTGFGYTF. DNA for the CDR3: TGCGCCAGCAGCTTGGATACAGGTTTTGGCTACACCTTC.

This clone was seen a handful of times. This chain uses TRBV19 with TRBJ1-3; D uncertain. Germline V gene lookup returns CDR1 LNHDA and CDR2 SQIVND (reference sequence). The CDR3 runs 15 residues. V lost 4 bases and J lost 2, with 12 bases in between. The CDR3 DNA reads TGTGCCAGTAGTACCCCGGACGGAACTGGAAACACCATATATTTT. Protein sequence: CASSTPDGTGNTIYF.